In its sample, the clone carrying this T cell receptor beta chain was seen once. No antigen is known for it. The germline V gene encodes CDR1 LNHDA and CDR2 SQIVND (reference sequence). Trimming left V 0 bases short and J 3 bases short, with 9 bases between. This CDR3 comprises 15 residues. The sample is drawn from a study of graft-versus-host responses after intestinal transplantation. Broader study findings: Early post-transplant HvG declines showed an association with peak circulating GvH clone levels. High graft-versus-host to host-versus-graft clonal ratios were seen in allografts of patients with graft-donor T cell macrochimerism.

Profiled with immunoSEQ multiplex PCR; TCRdb holds only in-frame clones, not every one. The data show 35,000 to 45,000 clones, about 94% seen once. The sequence came from a human patient who received an intestinal transplant, so some T cells may come from the graft donor. The starting material was PBMCs, obtained 16 days after intestinal transplant. V gene TRBV19 combines with J gene TRBJ1-5, with D perhaps TRBD1 (5 bases). The CDR3 region is CASSIEAGYNQPQHF. CDR3 in DNA: TGTGCCAGTAGTATAGAGGCAGGGTACAATCAGCCCCAGCATTTT.